This T cell receptor beta chain was captured by sequencing in a study of Ad26.COV2.S vaccination and SARS-CoV-2 variants listed by TCRdb under 2021. Turning to the overall study: Donors in the vaccine arm were drawn from COV1001, a phase I-IIa trial of Ad26.COV2.S in healthy adults that was multicentre, randomized, double-blind and placebo-controlled. Ad26.COV2.S was administered intramuscularly at 5 x 10^10 or 1 x 10^11 viral particles, either as a single shot or as two shots given 56 days apart. Sequencing of the TCRbeta repertoire served to evaluate the specificity and breadth of SARS-CoV-2-reactive T cell receptors following Ad26.COV2.S vaccination. The TCR-sequenced set comprised around 32 samples: some 19 Ad26.COV2.S vaccine recipients, 5 placebo recipients and 8 SARS-CoV-2 convalescent individuals. Trial participants were randomized into five groups of five, in which low-dose or high-dose Ad26.COV2.S was given once or twice, or placebo was given on both occasions. Investigators did not know the trial group allocation while performing experiments and assessing outcomes.

Broad study findings and their caveats: Comparing responses between vaccine doses or regimens was not something the study was powered to do. Vaccine and placebo recipients had similar non-spike TCR breadth, a finding consistent with the vaccine containing only spike. Higher spike-specific TCR breadth was observed in Ad26.COV2.S recipients than in placebo recipients (P = 0.0014). After vaccination, spike-specific CD8+ and CD4+ T cell responses were reported to show substantial breadth. The authors noted that the TCR breadth and depth analyses may have underestimated total T cell responses.

V is clipped by 0 bases and J by 0 bases, and the sequence between their germline boundaries is 14 bases long. Via the germline V gene (reference sequence), CDR1 is GTSNPN and CDR2 SVGIG. The CDR3 numbers 17 residues from cysteine through phenylalanine. Just CDR3 DNA is preserved here, 51 bases in frame from base 1. This clone was detected only once. What antigen it recognizes has not been identified. No clone much larger than this one lies a single base away; base qualities are absent. The immunoSEQ Assay was the method used to sequence TCRbeta CDR3 regions. After extraction, genomic DNA underwent amplification by bias-controlled multiplex PCR, followed by high-throughput sequencing. Per the authors' processing: To quantify the absolute abundance of every unique TCRbeta CDR3 region, sequences were collapsed and filtered. T cell fraction was estimated by normalization of TCRbeta template counts to usable DNA, with usable DNA being measured through amplification of reference genes present in all nucleated cells. Repertoire TCRs were annotated as SARS-CoV-2-specific when V gene, CDR3 amino acid sequence and J gene were exactly matched to a known reactive TCR set. The reference SARS-CoV-2 TCR set was derived from MIRA and filtered for enrichment in COVID-19-positive ImmuneCODE repertoires, a step that removed public or cross-reactive TCRs. Drawing on the MIRA antigens, annotated TCRs were analysed further at the level of specific ORF or position within ORF. Breadth was defined as the number of annotated unique rearrangements divided by the total number of unique productive rearrangements, and depth was defined as the summed frequency of the annotated unique rearrangements. Two-sided Wilcoxon rank-sum tests were applied when comparing TCR breadth between groups. Here the immuneACCESS table is served through TCRdb, limited to in-frame sequences with V and J called. Missing clones are a known gap in these copies; in checked studies unresolved V genes cover under half, and the rest lacks a known reason. V and J calls and clone size are those listed in that table; D and trimming were worked out from the DNA. The sample yields some 500,000 clones; about 91% were counted once. 2.5% of the sample belongs to the ten largest clones.

The treatment or condition tag for this specimen amounts to: roughly 18 received Ad26.COV2.S at low or high dose, single or two shots; 5 received placebo; per-sample allocation not given. Repertoires of vaccine and placebo recipients were sequenced from samples collected on day 63 after the first injection. Between 29 July and 7 August 2020, Cohort 1b enrolled 25 adults aged 18-55 years at one site in Boston, USA. Ad26.COV2.S was a replication-incompetent adenovirus type 26 vector expressing a prefusion-stabilized SARS-CoV-2 spike protein from the original Wuhan strain. The source of this sequence is a person between 18 and 65 years old who received the Ad26.COV2.S COVID-19 vaccine or a placebo. The sample in question was peripheral blood, obtained in a trial of Ad26.COV2.S vaccine versus placebo. The chain employs TRBV30 and TRBJ2-2; a tentative D match to TRBD1 spans 6 bases. The base sequence is TGTGCCTGGAGTGTCAGCCGGGACACCACGAACACCGGGGAGCTGTTTTTT. It translates as CAWSVSRDTTNTGELFF.